This T cell receptor beta chain came from a study of patients and donors after allogeneic stem cell transplantation. One entry per CDR3 protein results from TCRdb running MiXCR on the RT-PCR reads. The data contain 200,000 to 250,000 distinct CDR3 sequences, over 12% of them seen just once; the ten biggest clones take up around a tenth. CDR3 length equals 14 residues. V dropped 2 bases and J dropped 0 bases, with 10 bases sitting between them. The germline V gene has CDR1 GTSNPN and CDR2 SVGIG (reference sequence). Sequenced sample: blood, either unsorted or a sorted T cell fraction (not recorded which). The TCR was taken from a human donor who was either an allogeneic HSCT recipient or a stem cell or donor lymphocyte infusion donor (not recorded which). It is not recorded whose cells these are; they may come from a transplant donor. The chain carries TRBV30 and TRBJ1-1; D remains ambiguous. The CDR3 here is CAWSWGGMNTEAFF. CDR3 DNA sequence: TGTGCCTGGAGTTGGGGAGGGATGAACACTGAAGCTTTCTTT.